The present TCR beta chain was sequenced within a study of T cell responses to AZD1222 COVID-19 vaccine. Study-wide background: Pooling covered second doses at about 4 or about 12 weeks. Study results and caveats: Nearly half of the spike-specific TCRs reportedly recognize variant regions that carry no mutations.

The assay was immunoSEQ multiplex PCR, and TCRdb's table has in-frame clones only and misses some. This table has about 99,000 clones, about nine tenths appearing once. Comments on this clone: Its antigen is still unknown.

V gave up 9 bases and J gave up 2 bases, with 19 bases separating them. The germline gives CDR1 SNHLY, CDR2 FYNNEI. This CDR3 contains 16 residues. The rearrangement links TRBV2 to TRBJ1-4, with D tentatively TRBD1 (5 bases). The clonotype comes from an adult in good health. The sample consisted of peripheral blood, taken on day 0 of AZD1222 vaccination. The CDR3 DNA follows: TGTGCCAGGTCAAACGGGGCCGAAAGCACTAATGAAAAACTGTTTTTT. This translates into CARSNGAESTNEKLFF.